The T cell receptor beta chain under discussion was sequenced for a study of T-cell memory formation after mild COVID-19. General study results and limits: CM and EM subsets held most contracting CD4+ clones; EMRA held CD8+ ones. Pre-infection memory carried some responding clones, suggesting that cross-reactive memory joined.

A few counts support this clonotype. The target antigen is unknown. TCRalpha and TCRbeta libraries used 5'RACE with constant-segment primers and UMIs. One entry per CDR3 protein, called by TCRdb with MiXCR from the 5' RACE reads. Seen here are some 250,000 distinct CDR3 sequences, over 9% observed once, and the top ten hold more than 20%. What was sequenced was PBMCs or a T cell subset sorted from them (not recorded which). This sequence was found in a man aged 18-30 years who had mild COVID-19 (a few samples of this study predate the infection). Cell type and time point are not known.

DNA of the CDR3: TGTGCCAGCAGCCAAGTAATAGGGCTTGGCTACACCTTC. This encodes CASSQVIGLGYTF. The V gene is TRBV4-2, the J gene TRBJ1-2, with unresolved D. The CDR3 runs to 13 residues. Trimming pared 1 base from V and 7 bases from J, leaving 10 bases between. The germline V gene has CDR1 LGHNA and CDR2 YNFKEQ.